At least ten counts were recorded for the clone carrying this T cell receptor beta chain. The antigen remains undetermined. The entry originates in a study of T-cell reconstitution after alpha-beta-depleted transplantation in children. Study-wide points: T-cell counts and diversity were attributed mostly to newly produced T cells one year after transplant. In some patients, recipient T cells and intrathymic progenitors surviving conditioning explained high day-60 diversity. The origin of alpha-beta T cells about two months after transplant was reportedly several hundred expanded graft clones.

A TCRbeta library incorporating unique molecular identifiers was prepared. MiXCR, applied by TCRdb to the PCR reads, yields one record per CDR3 protein. The repertoire holds 55,000 to 85,000 distinct CDR3 sequences, with roughly 10% as singletons. V lost 2 bases and J 5 bases, leaving 7 bases between the germline ends. Germline V lookup: CDR1 SGHDN, CDR2 FVKESK. The CDR3 loop spans 13 amino acids. This material consisted of PBMCs, taken before TCRalphabeta/CD19-depleted stem cell transplant. The chain joins TRBV14 to TRBJ2-1; no clear D gene. This clonotype originated in a boy aged 10-17 years with acute myeloid leukemia, due to receive a stem cell transplant. This chain's CDR3 is CASSQPYHNEQFF. CDR3 nucleotides: TGTGCCAGCAGCCAACCTTACCACAATGAGCAGTTCTTC.